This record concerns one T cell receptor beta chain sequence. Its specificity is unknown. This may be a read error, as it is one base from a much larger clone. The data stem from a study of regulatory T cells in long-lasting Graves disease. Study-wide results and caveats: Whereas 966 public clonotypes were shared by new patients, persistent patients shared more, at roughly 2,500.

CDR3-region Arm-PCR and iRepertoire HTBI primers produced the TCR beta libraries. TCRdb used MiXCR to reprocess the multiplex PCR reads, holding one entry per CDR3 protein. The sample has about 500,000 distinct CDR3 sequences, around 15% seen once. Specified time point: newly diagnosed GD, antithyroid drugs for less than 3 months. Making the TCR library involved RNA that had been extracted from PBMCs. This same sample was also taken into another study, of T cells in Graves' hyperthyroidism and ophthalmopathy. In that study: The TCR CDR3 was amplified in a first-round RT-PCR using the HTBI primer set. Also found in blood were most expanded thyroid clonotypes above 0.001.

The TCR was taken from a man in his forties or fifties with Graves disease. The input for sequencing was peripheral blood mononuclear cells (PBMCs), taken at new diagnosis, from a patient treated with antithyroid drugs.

CDR3 in DNA: TGTGCCAGCAAGTTTGGATTAGACAGCGATCAGCCCCAGCATTTT. Encoded protein: CASKFGLDSDQPQHF. This chain joins TRBV12-3 or TRBV12-4 and TRBJ1-5; a possible D gene is TRBD1 (5 bases). CDR3 size: 15 residues. Deletions cut 7 bases from V and 5 bases from J, with 18 bases between.